The entry below gives a single T cell receptor (beta chain) sequence along with its context. Germline loops: CDR1 MNHEY, CDR2 SVGAGI. This CDR3 has 14 amino acids. Trimming cost V 5 bases and J 7 bases; bases outside gene matches: 6. In the source study's methods: Using reference gene primer amplification, nucleated cell counts were estimated. The table came from immunoSEQ multiplex PCR; TCRdb's copy has only in-frame clones and leaves some out. V and J calls and clone size are as listed in that table; D and trimming were resolved from the DNA. The sample lists fewer than 600,000 clones, roughly nine tenths seen once, with around 0.95% in the top ten. Seattle enrolled patients during active infection and tracked them longitudinally. These data belong to a study of blood T cell repertoires in COVID-19. Background on the study: COVID-19 samples collected from the United States, Italy and Spain covered acute and convalescent phases. PBMCs, B-cell-depleted T cells, or T cells provided the cDNA or gDNA that made up the material.

The TCR was taken from a man younger than 30 with COVID-19, enrolled during active disease. This chain joins TRBV6-5 and TRBJ2-5, with 11 nucleotides matching TRBD1. Source material: peripheral blood. The CDR3 DNA is TGTGCCAGCAGTCCCGGACAGGGGGCGTTGACCCAGTACTTC. Its translation is CASSPGQGALTQYF.